This T cell receptor (beta chain) was sequenced for a study of T cell changes during pregnancy in multiple sclerosis. This CDR3 contains 16 residues. J gave up 4 bases and V 2 bases, and 6 bases lay outside the gene matches. Germline-derived CDR1 and CDR2 are SGHNT and YYREEE (reference sequence). The assay was immunoSEQ multiplex PCR, and TCRdb's table has in-frame clones only and misses some. The sample includes 32,000 or so clones, 89% of them seen just once. The TCR was taken from a female donor with multiple sclerosis, enrolled in a pregnancy study. Sequenced here: CD8+ T cells from peripheral blood mononuclear cells, sampled in the first trimester of pregnancy. The chain combines TRBV5-4 with TRBJ2-7, with TRBD2 identical over 13 bases. The CDR3 DNA sequence: TGTGCCAGCAGCTTACTAGCGGGAGGGCCTCTATACGAGCAGTACTTC. It specifies CASSLLAGGPLYEQYF.